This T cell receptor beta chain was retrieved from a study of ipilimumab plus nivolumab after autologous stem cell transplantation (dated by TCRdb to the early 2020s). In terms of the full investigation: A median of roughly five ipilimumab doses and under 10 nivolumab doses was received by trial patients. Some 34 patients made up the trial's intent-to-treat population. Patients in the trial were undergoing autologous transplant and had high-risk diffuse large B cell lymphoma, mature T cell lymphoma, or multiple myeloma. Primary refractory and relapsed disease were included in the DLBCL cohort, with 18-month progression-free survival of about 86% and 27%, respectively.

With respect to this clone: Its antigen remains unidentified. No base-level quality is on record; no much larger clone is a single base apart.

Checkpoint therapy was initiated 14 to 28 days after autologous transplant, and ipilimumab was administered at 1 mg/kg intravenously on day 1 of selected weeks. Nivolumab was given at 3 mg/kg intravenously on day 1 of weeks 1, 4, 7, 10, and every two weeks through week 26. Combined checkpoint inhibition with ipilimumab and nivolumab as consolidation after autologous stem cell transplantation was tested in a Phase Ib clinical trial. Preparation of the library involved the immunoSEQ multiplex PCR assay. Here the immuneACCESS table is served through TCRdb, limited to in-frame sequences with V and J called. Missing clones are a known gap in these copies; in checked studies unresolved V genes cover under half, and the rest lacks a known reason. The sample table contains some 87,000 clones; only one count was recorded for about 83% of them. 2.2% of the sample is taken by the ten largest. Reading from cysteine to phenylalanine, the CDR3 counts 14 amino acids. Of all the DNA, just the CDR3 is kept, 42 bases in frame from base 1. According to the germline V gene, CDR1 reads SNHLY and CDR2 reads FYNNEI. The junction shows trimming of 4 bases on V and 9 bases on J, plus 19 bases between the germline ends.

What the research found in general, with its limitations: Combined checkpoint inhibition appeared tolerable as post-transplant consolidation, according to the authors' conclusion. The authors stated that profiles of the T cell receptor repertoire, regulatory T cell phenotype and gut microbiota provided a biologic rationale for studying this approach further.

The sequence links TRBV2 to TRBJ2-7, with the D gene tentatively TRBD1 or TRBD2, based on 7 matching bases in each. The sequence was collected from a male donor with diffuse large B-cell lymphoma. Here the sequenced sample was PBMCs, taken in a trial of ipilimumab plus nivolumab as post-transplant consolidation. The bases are TGTGCCAGCAGTGGGGTCAGGGGGGCGGGGGCGCAGTACTTC. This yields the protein CASSGVRGAGAQYF.